What follows describes a single T cell receptor beta chain. No cognate antigen has been identified for it. Base quality data are lacking; no much larger clone is found one base away. These data come from a study of T cell changes during pregnancy in multiple sclerosis (dated by TCRdb to the late 2010s). Concerning the study at large: Changes in the T cell repertoire over the course of pregnancy were examined in this study in women with multiple sclerosis.

The library was built by means of the immunoSEQ multiplex PCR assay. TCRdb holds this immuneACCESS table with in-frame rearrangements only. Some clones are missing; in checked studies, unresolved V genes explain under half, and the rest has no known cause. A total of about 59,000 clones appear in this sample, approximately 90% of them only once. Roughly 0.9% of the sample belongs to the ten largest clones. This sample comprised peripheral blood, obtained in the first trimester of pregnancy. The sequence was collected from a female donor in good health, enrolled as a control in a pregnancy study.

CDR3 sequence: CASSEGPSGVNTGELFF. The DNA sequence is TGTGCCAGCAGCGAGGGGCCTAGCGGGGTGAACACCGGGGAGCTGTTTTTT. The chain employs TRBV9 and TRBJ2-2, and 9 junctional nucleotides match TRBD2. Reading from cysteine to phenylalanine, the CDR3 counts 17 amino acids. Just CDR3 DNA is preserved here, 51 bases in frame from base 1. Trimming takes 3 bases off V and 1 base off J; junction bases not matched to a gene: 7. The germline V gene gives CDR1 as SGDLS and CDR2 as YYNGEE.